Listed here is a single T cell receptor (beta chain). Authors' analysis steps: Nucleated cell number was recorded as an estimate derived from reference gene primer amplification. Produced via immunoSEQ multiplex PCR; TCRdb's table is partial and in-frame only. D and trimming come from the DNA, and the V and J calls and clone size come from that table. The sample consists of roughly 190,000 clones, about four fifths of them appearing once. This sample is part of a study of blood T cell repertoires in COVID-19. About the study: Samples came from the United States, Italy and Spain, spanning acute and convalescent COVID-19. PBMCs, B-cell-depleted T cells, or T cells provided the cDNA or gDNA that made up the material.

CDR1 is SGHKS, CDR2 YYEKEE, per germline (reference sequence). V lost 2 bases and J lost 7; bases outside the gene matches: 6. CDR3 length equals 15 residues. The sequenced sample consisted of peripheral blood. The TCR comes from a man in his fifties or sixties with acute or convalescent COVID-19. The chain carries TRBV5-5 and TRBJ1-6, with 7 bases lining up with TRBD1. In nucleotides, the CDR3 is TGTGCCAGCAGCTTATCGAACAGGGGAAATTCACCCCTCCACTTT. Encoded protein: CASSLSNRGNSPLHF.